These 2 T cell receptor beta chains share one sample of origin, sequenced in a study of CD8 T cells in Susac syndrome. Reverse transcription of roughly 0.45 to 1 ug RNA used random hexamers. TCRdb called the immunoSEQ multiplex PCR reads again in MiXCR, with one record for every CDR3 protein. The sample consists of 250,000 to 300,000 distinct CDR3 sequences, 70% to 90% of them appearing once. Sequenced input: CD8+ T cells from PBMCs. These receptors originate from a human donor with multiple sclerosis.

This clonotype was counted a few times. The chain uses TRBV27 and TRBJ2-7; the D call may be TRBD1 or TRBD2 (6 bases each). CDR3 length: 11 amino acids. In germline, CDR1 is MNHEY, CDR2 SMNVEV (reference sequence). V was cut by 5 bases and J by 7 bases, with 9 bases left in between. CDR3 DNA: TGTGCCAGCAGTAGAGGGGGGGAGCAGTACTTC. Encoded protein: CASSRGGEQYF.

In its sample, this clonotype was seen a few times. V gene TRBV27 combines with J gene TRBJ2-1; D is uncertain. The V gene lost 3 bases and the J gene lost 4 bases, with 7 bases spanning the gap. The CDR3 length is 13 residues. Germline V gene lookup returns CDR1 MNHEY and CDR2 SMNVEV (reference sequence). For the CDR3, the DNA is TGTGCCAGCAGTTTTTTGGGTTACAATGAGCAGTTCTTC. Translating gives CASSFLGYNEQFF.